The following is a TCR beta chain sequence with its context. Its antigen is undetermined. This entry is derived from a study of cytomegalovirus exposure and HLA in healthy donors. The study's findings and limits: It was 150 to 200 TCR beta chains that were listed as cytomegalovirus-associated.

Primers: 60 Vbeta forward and 13 Jbeta reverse. TCRdb's copy holds only in-frame clones and misses some; the assay was immunoSEQ multiplex PCR. This sample has 130,000 or so clones; 61% occur once, and the top ten carry around 1.8%. Per germline, CDR1 SGDLS and CDR2 YYNGEE. The CDR3 sequence is 15 residues long. The V segment lost 1 base and the J segment 3 bases; nucleotides outside the gene matches: 7. The genes are TRBV9 and TRBJ2-7, with 7 bases lining up with TRBD2. The origin of this receptor is a male donor in good health and CMV-seronegative. The sequenced sample consisted of PBMCs. The CDR3 nucleotides read TGTGCCAGCAGCGTAAGCTCAGCGGGGTACTACGAGCAGTACTTC. It is translated as CASSVSSAGYYEQYF.